This TCR beta chain was obtained from a study of blood T cell repertoires in COVID-19. Original methodology: Estimation of nucleated cell counts was performed using reference gene primer amplification. Repertoires were generated with immunoSEQ multiplex PCR, while TCRdb's copy carries only in-frame clones and drops some. The V and J calls and clone size are taken from that table; D and trimming were inferred from the DNA. Among about 260,000 clones listed, about 90% were seen once. The clonotype originates from a middle-aged woman who had recovered from COVID-19. The specimen was peripheral blood.

Here the CDR3 DNA reads TGTGCCAGCAGCCATGCCCTAGCGGGGGACAAAAACATTCAGTACTTC. Translated: CASSHALAGDKNIQYF. The gene calls are TRBV3-1 (or the pseudogene TRBV3-2) and TRBJ2-4, with TRBD2 matching 10 bases. The CDR3 consists of 16 residues. Trimming at V came to 3 bases and at J to 3 bases, leaving 5 bases not matched to a gene. In germline, CDR1 is LGHDT, CDR2 YNNKEL (reference sequence).